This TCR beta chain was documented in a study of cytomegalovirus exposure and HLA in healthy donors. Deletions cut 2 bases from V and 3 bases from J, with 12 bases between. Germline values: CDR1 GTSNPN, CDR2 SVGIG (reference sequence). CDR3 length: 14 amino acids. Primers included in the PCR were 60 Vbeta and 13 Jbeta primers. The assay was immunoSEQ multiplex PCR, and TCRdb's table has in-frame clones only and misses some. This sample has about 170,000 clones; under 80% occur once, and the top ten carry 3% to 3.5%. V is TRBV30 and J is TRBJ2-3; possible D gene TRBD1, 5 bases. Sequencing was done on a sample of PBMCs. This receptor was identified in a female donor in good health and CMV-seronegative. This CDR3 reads CAWSSQGGTDTQYF. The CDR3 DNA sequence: TGTGCCTGGAGTTCCCAGGGTGGAACAGATACGCAGTATTTT.